This T cell receptor beta chain was identified in a study of graft-versus-host responses after intestinal transplantation. Background on the study: Every one of the recipients received anti-thymocyte globulin induction and afterwards took tacrolimus and steroids for 3 to 4 years.

The protocol was immunoSEQ multiplex PCR, while the TCRdb copy is restricted to in-frame clones and leaves out a portion. The sample lists tens of thousands of clones; just under 95% were seen once. Trimming shortened V by 3 bases and J by 4 bases, and 7 bases separated the two germline ends. Per the germline V gene, CDR1 is LNHDA and CDR2 is SQIVND (reference sequence). The CDR3 consists of 13 residues. Points from the study as a whole: GvH clones were identified in recipient marrow, with some first appearing in ileum or blood. Allografts of one patient group, those with graft-donor T cell macrochimerism, had high graft-versus-host to host-versus-graft clonal ratios. The highest levels of circulating GvH clones went along with early declines in HvG clones after transplant.

Regarding this clone: The antigen remains undetermined.

V usage is TRBV19 and J usage is TRBJ2-4; D is uncertain. The material was PBMCs, obtained 16 days after intestinal transplant. This receptor was obtained from a human patient who received an intestinal transplant, so some T cells may come from the graft donor. The CDR3 reads CASSIVAKNIQYF. Written as DNA, the CDR3 is TGTGCCAGTAGTATTGTGGCAAAAAACATTCAGTACTTC.